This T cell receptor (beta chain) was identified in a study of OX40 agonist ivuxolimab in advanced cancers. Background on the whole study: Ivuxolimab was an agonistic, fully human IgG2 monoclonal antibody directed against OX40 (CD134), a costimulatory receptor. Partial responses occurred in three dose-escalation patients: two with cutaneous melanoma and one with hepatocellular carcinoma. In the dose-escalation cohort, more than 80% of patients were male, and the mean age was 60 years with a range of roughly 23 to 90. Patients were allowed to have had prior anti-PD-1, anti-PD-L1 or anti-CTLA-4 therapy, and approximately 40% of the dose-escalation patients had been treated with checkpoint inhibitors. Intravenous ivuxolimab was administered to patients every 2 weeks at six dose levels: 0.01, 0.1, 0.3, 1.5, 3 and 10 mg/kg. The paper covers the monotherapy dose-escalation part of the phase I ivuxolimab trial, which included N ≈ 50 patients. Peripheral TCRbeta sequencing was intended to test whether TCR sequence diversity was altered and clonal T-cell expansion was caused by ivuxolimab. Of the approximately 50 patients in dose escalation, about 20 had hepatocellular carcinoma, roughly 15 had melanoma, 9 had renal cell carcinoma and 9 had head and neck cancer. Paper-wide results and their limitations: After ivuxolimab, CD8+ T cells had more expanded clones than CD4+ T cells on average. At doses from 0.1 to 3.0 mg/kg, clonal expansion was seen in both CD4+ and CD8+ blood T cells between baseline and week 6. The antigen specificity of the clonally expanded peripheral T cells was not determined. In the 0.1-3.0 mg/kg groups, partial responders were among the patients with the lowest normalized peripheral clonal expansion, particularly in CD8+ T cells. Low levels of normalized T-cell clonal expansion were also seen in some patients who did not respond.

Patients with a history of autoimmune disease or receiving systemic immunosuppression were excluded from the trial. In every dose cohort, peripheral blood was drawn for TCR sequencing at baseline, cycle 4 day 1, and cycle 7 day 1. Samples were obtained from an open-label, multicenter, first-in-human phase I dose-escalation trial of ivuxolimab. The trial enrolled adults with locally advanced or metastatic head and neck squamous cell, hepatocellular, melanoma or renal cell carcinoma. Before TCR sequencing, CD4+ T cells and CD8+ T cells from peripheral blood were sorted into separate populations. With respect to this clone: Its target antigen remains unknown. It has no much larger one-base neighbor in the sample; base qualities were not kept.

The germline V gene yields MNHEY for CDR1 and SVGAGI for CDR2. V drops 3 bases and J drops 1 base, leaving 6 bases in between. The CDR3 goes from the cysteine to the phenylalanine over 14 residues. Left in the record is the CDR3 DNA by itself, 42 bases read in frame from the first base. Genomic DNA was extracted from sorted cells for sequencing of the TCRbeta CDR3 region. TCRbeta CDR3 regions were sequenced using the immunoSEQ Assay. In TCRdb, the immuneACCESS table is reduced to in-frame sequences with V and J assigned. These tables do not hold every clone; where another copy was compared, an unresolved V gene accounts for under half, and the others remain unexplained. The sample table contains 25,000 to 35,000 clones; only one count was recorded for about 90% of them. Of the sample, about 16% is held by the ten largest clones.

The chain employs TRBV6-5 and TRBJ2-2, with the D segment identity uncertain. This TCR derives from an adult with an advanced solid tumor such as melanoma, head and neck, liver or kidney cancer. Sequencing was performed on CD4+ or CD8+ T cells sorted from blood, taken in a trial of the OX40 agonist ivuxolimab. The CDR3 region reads CASSYGVNTGELFF. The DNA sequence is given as TGTGCCAGCAGTTATGGCGTGAACACCGGGGAGCTGTTTTTT.